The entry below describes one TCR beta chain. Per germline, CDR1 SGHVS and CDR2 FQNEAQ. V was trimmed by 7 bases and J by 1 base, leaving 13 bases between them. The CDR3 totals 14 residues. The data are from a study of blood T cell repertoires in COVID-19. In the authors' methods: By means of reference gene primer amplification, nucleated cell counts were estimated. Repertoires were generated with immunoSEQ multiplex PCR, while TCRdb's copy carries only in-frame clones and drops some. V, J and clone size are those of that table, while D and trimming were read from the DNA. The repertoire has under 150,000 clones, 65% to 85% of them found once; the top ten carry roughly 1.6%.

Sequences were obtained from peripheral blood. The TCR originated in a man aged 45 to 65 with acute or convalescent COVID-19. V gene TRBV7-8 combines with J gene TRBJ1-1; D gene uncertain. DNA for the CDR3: TGTGCCAGCACCCTGTCAACCGGGAACACTGAAGCTTTCTTT. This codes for CASTLSTGNTEAFF. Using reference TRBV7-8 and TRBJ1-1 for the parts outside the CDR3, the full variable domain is GAGVSQSPRYKVAKRGQDVALRCDPISGHVSLFWYQQALGQGPEFLTYFQNEAQLDKSGLPSDRFFAERPEGSVSTLKIQRTQQEDSAVYLCASTLSTGNTEAFFGQGTRLTVV.